The T cell receptor beta chain under discussion was sequenced for a study of T cells in Graves' hyperthyroidism and ophthalmopathy. Whole-study results and caveats: Blood shared most expanded thyroid clonotypes above 0.001.

This clonotype was observed at least ten times. Its specificity is unknown. Thyroid ultrasound and orbital computed tomography, with clinical symptoms and serum thyroxine and TRAb, informed diagnoses. TCR beta CDR3 region amplification was performed from RNA transcripts. The TCR CDR3 first-round RT-PCR relied on the HTBI primer set. TCRdb re-derived calls from the multiplex PCR reads in MiXCR, one entry per CDR3 protein. Of fewer than 600,000 distinct CDR3 sequences listed, 14% are singletons. The CDR3 consists of 13 residues. Germline values: CDR1 SGDLS, CDR2 YYNGEE. V lost 4 bases and J lost 9; bases outside the gene matches: 9.

Sequencing was performed on blood. V gene TRBV9 combines with J gene TRBJ1-1; the match to TRBD1 covers 7 bases. The origin of this receptor is a middle-aged woman with Graves' hyperthyroidism. As DNA, the CDR3 is TGTGCCAGCAGCCCGGGACAGTTCTCACAAGCTTTCTTT. Protein product: CASSPGQFSQAFF.